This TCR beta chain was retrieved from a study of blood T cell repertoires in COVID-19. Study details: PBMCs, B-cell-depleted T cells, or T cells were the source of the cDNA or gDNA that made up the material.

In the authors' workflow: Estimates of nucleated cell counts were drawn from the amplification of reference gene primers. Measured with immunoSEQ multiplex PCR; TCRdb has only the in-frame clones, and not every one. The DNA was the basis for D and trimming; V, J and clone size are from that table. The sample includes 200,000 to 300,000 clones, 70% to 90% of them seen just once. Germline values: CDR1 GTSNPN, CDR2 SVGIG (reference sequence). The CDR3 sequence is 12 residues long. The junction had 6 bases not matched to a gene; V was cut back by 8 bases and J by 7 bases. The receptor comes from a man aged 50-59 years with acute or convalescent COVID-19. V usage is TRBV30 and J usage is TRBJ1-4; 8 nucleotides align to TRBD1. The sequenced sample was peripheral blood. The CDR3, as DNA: TGTGCCGGACAGGGTGTGGGTGAAAAACTGTTTTTT. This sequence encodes CAGQGVGEKLFF.